The 6 T cell receptor beta chains below were found in one sample sequenced in a study of cytomegalovirus exposure and HLA in healthy donors. This PCR relied on a set of 60 Vbeta primers and 13 Jbeta primers. Using immunoSEQ multiplex PCR, the repertoire was profiled, and TCRdb retains in-frame clones only, with some absent. Its table records around 50,000 clones. Specimen: PBMCs. The source of these receptors is a male donor in good health and CMV-seronegative.

The genes are TRBV20-1 and TRBJ2-7; D not resolved. Per the germline V gene, CDR1 is DFQATT and CDR2 is SNEGSKA (reference sequence). The CDR3 length is 11 residues. Trimming took 0 bases from V and 2 from J, leaving 2 bases between them. The CDR3 bases are TGCAGTGCTAGAGACGCCTACGAGCAGTACTTC. This sequence encodes CSARDAYEQYF.

V usage is TRBV9 and J usage is TRBJ2-7; weak D call: TRBD1 (6 bases). The germline V gene has CDR1 SGDLS and CDR2 YYNGEE. The CDR3 loop spans 13 amino acids. Trimming left V 1 base short and J 4 bases short, with 9 bases between. CDR3 coding DNA: TGTGCCAGCAGCGTACAACAGGGTTACGAGCAGTACTTC. It yields the protein CASSVQQGYEQYF.

The chain carries TRBV29-1 and TRBJ2-5, with 13 bases fitting TRBD2. The germline V gene encodes CDR1 SQVTM and CDR2 ANQGSEA. Losses at the gene ends were 1 base for V and 9 bases for J; bases not matched to a gene: 17. The CDR3 spans 18 residues. CDR3: CSVEGPTSGGPRRGPQYF. DNA of the CDR3: TGCAGCGTTGAAGGGCCGACTAGCGGGGGGCCCCGGAGGGGGCCCCAGTACTTC. Looking up the rest from reference TRBV29-1 and TRBJ2-5 gives the full variable domain: SAVISQKPSRDICQRGTSLTIQCQVDSQVTMMFWYRQQPGQSLTLIATANQGSEATYESGFVIDKFPISRPNLTFSTLTVSNMSPEDSSIYLCSVEGPTSGGPRRGPQYFGPGTRLLVL.

The chain couples TRBV7-2 to TRBJ2-5, with a tentative D call TRBD2 (7 bases). V was shortened by 0 bases and J by 0 bases, with 17 bases between the two germline ends. CDR1 SGHTA and CDR2 FQGNSA come from the germline V gene. CDR3 length equals 18 residues. CDR3 nucleotide sequence: TGTGCCAGCAGCTTAGCAGGGGGGGTCGATCCGTACCAAGAGACCCAGTACTTC. Its protein is CASSLAGGVDPYQETQYF.

J is TRBJ2-5 and V is TRBV4-2; 7 positions match TRBD2. V dropped 3 bases and J dropped 7; count of bases not matched to a gene: 11. CDR1 is LGHNA and CDR2 is YNFKEQ in the germline V gene. The CDR3 totals 15 residues. CDR3 loop: CASSQGPTGGVTQYF. CDR3 bases: TGTGCCAGCAGCCAGGGCCCGACGGGAGGAGTGACCCAGTACTTC.

The chain couples TRBV30 to TRBJ1-2; a possible D gene is TRBD1 (6 bases). CDR1 and CDR2 from the germline V gene are GTSNPN and SVGIG (reference sequence). The CDR3 runs to 12 residues. V was shortened by 0 bases and J by 5 bases, with 7 bases between the two germline ends. The CDR3 DNA sequence: TGTGCCTGGAGTGTCCAGGGGTATGGCTACACCTTC. It is translated as CAWSVQGYGYTF. Supplemented by reference TRBV30 and TRBJ1-2, the full variable domain reads SQTIHQWPATLVQPVGSPLSLECTVEGTSNPNLYWYRQAAGRGLQLLFYSVGIGQISSEVPQNLSASRPQDRQFILSSKKLLLSDSGFYLCAWSVQGYGYTFGSGTRLTVV.